The present T cell receptor (beta chain) was sequenced within a study of monozygotic twins with inflammatory bowel disease. The CDR3 is 16 amino acids. Per germline, CDR1 SGHNT and CDR2 YYREEE (reference sequence). TCRdb reworked the 5' RACE reads into one entry per CDR3 protein, no DNA. The sample has some 150,000 distinct CDR3 sequences; the top ten hold 2.4%. This receptor was identified in a human donor with ulcerative colitis or Crohn's disease, or a healthy co-twin of an affected twin (not recorded which). Source material: blood. This rearrangement joins TRBV5-4 to TRBJ1-4; TCRdb names TRBD1, which stays unverified in the absence of DNA. The CDR3 loop reads CASSPGGSAVREKLFF.